The T cell receptor beta chain described here comes from a study of blood T cell repertoires in COVID-19. Here immunoSEQ multiplex PCR was the method, and the copy in TCRdb shows in-frame clones only, minus some. The repertoire holds fewer than 150,000 clones, approximately 83% seen once, with around 7.8% in the top ten. Deletions cut 3 bases from V and 4 bases from J, with 8 bases between. Germline V gives CDR1 MDHEN, CDR2 SYDVKM. The CDR3 totals 13 residues. The rearrangement uses TRBV28 and TRBJ2-3; perhaps TRBD1 as D (5 bases). The receptor comes from a human donor in a cohort sampled during active COVID-19. Sequences were obtained from peripheral blood. For the CDR3, the DNA is TGTGCCAGCAGTTTCAGGGTCCCAGATACGCAGTATTTT. This translates into CASSFRVPDTQYF.